A single sample gave rise to the 21 T cell receptor beta chains below, sequenced in a study of OX40 agonist ivuxolimab in advanced cancers. Some clones are missing from TCRdb's copy, which holds only in-frame ones; the method was immunoSEQ multiplex PCR. The top ten hold 25% to 40% of the sample, which has 30,000 to 45,000 clones, over 80% seen once. The source was CD4+ or CD8+ T cells sorted from blood, collected in a trial of the OX40 agonist ivuxolimab. The receptors here all came from an adult with an advanced solid tumor such as melanoma, head and neck, liver or kidney cancer.

J is TRBJ1-5 and V is TRBV18; TRBD1 agrees at 10 bases. This CDR3 has 16 residues. Germline values: CDR1 KGHSH, CDR2 LQKENI. Losses at the gene ends were 1 base for V and 9 bases for J; bases not matched to a gene: 9. The CDR3 loop reads CASSPRDRGPRPPQHF. CDR3 nucleotides: TGTGCCAGCTCACCACGGGACAGGGGTCCCAGGCCGCCCCAGCATTTT.

There are a few counts of this clone. The CDR3: CSARSGETQYF. CDR3 nucleotides: TGCAGTGCCAGGTCTGGGGAGACCCAGTACTTC. The J gene is TRBJ2-5, the V gene TRBV20-1; no clear D. In germline, CDR1 is DFQATT, CDR2 SNEGSKA (reference sequence). V was trimmed by 6 bases and J by 5 bases, leaving 10 bases between them. The CDR3 totals 11 residues.

This rearrangement joins TRBV11-2 to TRBJ2-2, with D possibly TRBD2 on 5 matching bases. Germline V CDR1 and CDR2: SGHAT, FQNNGV. With 4 bases removed from V and 0 bases from J, the gap between germline ends came to 12 bases. The CDR3 spans 16 residues. The CDR3 sequence: CASSYPAGTNTGELFF. The CDR3 region has the DNA TGTGCCAGCAGCTATCCCGCGGGCACGAACACCGGGGAGCTGTTTTTT.

The chain employs TRBV18 and TRBJ1-2; 8 positions agree with TRBD1. The germline V gene encodes CDR1 KGHSH and CDR2 LQKENI. The CDR3 is 15 amino acids. The trim removed 3 bases at V and 7 bases at J, leaving 10 bases unmatched. The CDR3 bases are TGTGCCAGCTCACCTCAAGACAGGGGAGTAAGTGGCTACACCTTC. Its translation: CASSPQDRGVSGYTF.

The V gene is TRBV7-8, the J gene TRBJ2-6; D gene uncertain. Germline assignment: CDR1 SGHVS and CDR2 FQNEAQ. Trimming stripped 7 bases from V and 4 bases from J, with 5 bases between. The CDR3 sequence is 12 residues long. The DNA for the CDR3 is TGTGCCAGCAATAAAGGGGCCAACGTCCTGACTTTC. It is translated as CASNKGANVLTF.

V is TRBV5-4 and J is TRBJ2-7; weak D call: TRBD2 (6 bases). The CDR3 runs 15 residues. Germline assignment: CDR1 SGHNT and CDR2 YYREEE (reference sequence). V was trimmed by 4 bases and J by 0 bases, leaving 14 bases between them. The CDR3, as DNA: TGTGCCAGCAGCCCCCGGGACGGGAGCTCCTACGAGCAGTACTTC. Amino acids: CASSPRDGSSYEQYF.

J is TRBJ2-2 and V is TRBV11-2, with 7 nucleotides matching TRBD2. The CDR3 is 15 residues long. V gave up 4 bases and J gave up 4 bases; unmatched junction bases: 6. In germline, CDR1 is SGHAT, CDR2 FQNNGV. The DNA for the CDR3 is TGTGCCAGCAGCTGGGGGACTAAGCTCACCGGGGAGCTGTTTTTT. Its protein product is CASSWGTKLTGELFF.

This chain joins TRBV5-1 and TRBJ2-1; TRBD2 aligns across 7 bases. Germline-derived CDR1 and CDR2 are SGHRS and YFSETQ. The J segment lost 5 bases and the V segment lost 4 bases, leaving 9 bases of the junction unmatched. The CDR3 has 15 residues. The CDR3 protein is CASSRIGTNHNEQFF. CDR3 DNA: TGCGCCAGCAGCCGGATAGGGACTAATCACAATGAGCAGTTCTTC.

The CDR3 is CASSFYSYPQGNGYTF. The CDR3 DNA sequence: TGTGCCAGCAGCTTCTACTCCTACCCACAGGGCAATGGCTACACCTTC. The chain joins TRBV7-9 to TRBJ1-2; perhaps TRBD1 as D (6 bases). This CDR3 comprises 16 residues. The V gene's germline CDR1 is SEHNR and CDR2 FQNEAQ (reference sequence). Trimming left V 3 bases short and J 6 bases short, with 20 bases between. Filled out from reference TRBV7-9 and TRBJ1-2, the complete variable domain reads DTGVSQNPRHKITKRGQNVTFRCDPISEHNRLYWYRQTLGQGPEFLTYFQNEAQLEKSRLLSDRFSAERPKGSFSTLEIQRTEQGDSAMYLCASSFYSYPQGNGYTFGSGTRLTVV.

With respect to this clone: One end of the junction does not line up with germline, which may come from a read error. Other DNA sequences of this sample code for an identical CDR3. The chain links TRBV5-1 to TRBJ1-4, with D hard to call. Germline assignment: CDR1 SGHRS and CDR2 YFSETQ. This CDR3 has 14 amino acids. The CDR3 loop is CASSVDTTNEKLFF. As DNA, the CDR3 is TGCGCCAGCAGTGTAGACACAACTAATGAAAAGCTGTTTTTT.

The sample holds one count of this clone. The CDR3 region has the DNA TGTGCCAGCAGTTTTGTGGCAGGGAGTAGGTACAATGAGCAGTTCTTC. Its translation is CASSFVAGSRYNEQFF. The chain couples TRBV27 to TRBJ2-1; D may correspond to TRBD1 or TRBD2 (5 bases each). CDR3 length equals 16 residues. The germline V gene encodes CDR1 MNHEY and CDR2 SMNVEV (reference sequence). With 3 bases removed from V and 4 bases from J, the gap between germline ends came to 16 bases.

This chain links TRBV18 with TRBJ2-3, with 9 nucleotides matching TRBD1. The CDR3 has 16 residues. V shed 2 bases, J shed 0 bases, and the junction held 3 bases outside the gene matches. Germline CDR1 reads KGHSH; CDR2 reads LQKENI. The CDR3 reads CASSPAGTGSTDTQYF. CDR3 coding DNA: TGTGCCAGCTCACCAGCCGGGACAGGGAGCACAGATACGCAGTATTTT.

The chain links TRBV19 to TRBJ2-5; D gene ambiguous. The J call may be mistaken, given a closer DNA end match to TRBJ2-7. The CDR3 spans 14 residues. Germline V gene lookup returns CDR1 LNHDA and CDR2 SQIVND (reference sequence). The CDR3 here is CASSPGPAAYEQYF. DNA of the CDR3: TGTGCCTCCTCTCCCGGGCCCGCTGCCTACGAGCAGTACTTC.

This sequence joins TRBV28 and TRBJ2-6, with 7 bases fitting TRBD1. The ends lost 3 bases at V and 2 bases at J; junction bases unmatched: 7. CDR1 is MDHEN, CDR2 SYDVKM, per germline. This CDR3 contains 17 residues. The CDR3 here is CASSLMAGGAGANVLTF. DNA of the CDR3: TGTGCCAGCAGTTTGATGGCAGGGGGTGCTGGGGCCAACGTCCTGACTTTC.

This chain uses TRBV5-6 with TRBJ2-2; 7 nucleotides line up with TRBD2. V shed 2 bases, J shed 2 bases, and the junction held 3 bases outside the gene matches. The CDR3 consists of 15 residues. Germline values: CDR1 SGHDT, CDR2 YYEEEE. The CDR3 bases are TGTGCCAGCAGCTTTAGCGGGCCTAACACCGGGGAGCTGTTTTTT. Its protein product is CASSFSGPNTGELFF.

The rearrangement uses TRBV7-3 and TRBJ2-2; 7 nucleotides align to TRBD1. The CDR3 covers 14 residues. Losses at the gene ends were 5 bases for V and 7 bases for J; bases not matched to a gene: 7. CDR1 and CDR2 (germline): SGHTA, FQGTGA. The CDR3 loop reads CASSVTGVGGELFF. DNA of the CDR3: TGTGCCAGCAGCGTCACAGGGGTTGGCGGGGAGCTGTTTTTT.

J is TRBJ1-2 and V is TRBV19, with D unresolved. V was trimmed by 6 bases and J by 4 bases, leaving 12 bases between them. Germline V lookup: CDR1 LNHDA, CDR2 SQIVND (reference sequence). The CDR3 is 13 residues long. CDR3 bases: TGTGCCAGTAGGAAAAACTTGGGCTATGGCTACACCTTC. This codes for CASRKNLGYGYTF.

The chain recombines TRBV2 with TRBJ2-1, with D hard to call. The CDR3 covers 10 residues. V lost 9 bases to trimming and J lost 8 bases, with 8 bases between them. Germline assignment: CDR1 SNHLY and CDR2 FYNNEI. This chain's CDR3 is CASGDYEQFF. CDR3 sequence (DNA): TGTGCCAGTGGGGATTATGAGCAGTTCTTC.

This clone was seen once. The chain carries TRBV2 and TRBJ1-5; 7 bases map to TRBD1. V gave up 3 bases and J gave up 2 bases; unmatched junction bases: 4. This CDR3 contains 15 residues. Germline V CDR1 and CDR2: SNHLY, FYNNEI. CDR3 region: CASSDPGGGNQPQHF. The CDR3 DNA reads as TGTGCCAGCAGTGACCCAGGGGGAGGCAATCAGCCCCAGCATTTT. Looking up the rest from reference TRBV2 and TRBJ1-5 gives the full variable domain: EPEVTQTPSHQVTQMGQEVILRCVPISNHLYFYWYRQILGQKVEFLVSFYNNEISEKSEIFDDQFSVERPDGSNFTLKIRSTKLEDSAMYFCASSDPGGGNQPQHFGDGTRLSIL.

The chain recombines TRBV5-8 with TRBJ1-5; 12 bases map to TRBD1. Losses at the gene ends were 1 base for V and 7 bases for J; bases not matched to a gene: 6. There are 16 residues in the CDR3. Germline V CDR1 and CDR2: SGHTS, YDEGEE. As DNA, the CDR3 is TGTGCCAGCAGCTTGTGGGGACAGGGGGCAGGGCAGCCCCAGCATTTT. Protein product: CASSLWGQGAGQPQHF.

This clone was counted only a few times. The chain recombines TRBV5-4 with TRBJ1-2; 8 positions agree with TRBD1. This CDR3 comprises 15 residues. CDR1 is SGHNT, CDR2 YYREEE, per germline (reference sequence). V shed 2 bases and J 4 bases; nucleotides not matched to a gene: 7. CDR3 sequence: CASSFEPTGGYGYTF. CDR3 in DNA: TGTGCCAGCAGCTTCGAGCCCACAGGGGGCTATGGCTACACCTTC.